Listed below are T cell receptor beta chains from one sample, sequenced in a study of shared clonotypes between healthy human individuals. Sequencing used immunoSEQ multiplex PCR; TCRdb keeps in-frame clones, though not all of them. The sample lists roughly 2.5 million clones, roughly nine tenths occurring once. Sequenced: naive CD4+ T cells sorted from blood. Every receptor here comes from a young man in good health. Each CDR3 is given with its conserved first and last residue. A D gene is named only where the DNA matches it firmly. The size entry is marked missing in some rows and otherwise reads once, few, many or a size class.

d_gene	len	v_gene	abundance	j_gene	CDR3aa	CDR3nt
NA	13	TRBV27	NA	TRBJ1-5	CASSLERNQPQHF	TGTGCCAGCAGTTTAGAACGCAATCAGCCCCAGCATTTT
TRBD1	17	TRBV7-2	once	TRBJ2-6	CASSISGTGTGANVLTF	TGTGCCAGCAGCATCTCCGGGACAGGGACCGGGGCCAACGTCCTGACTTTC
TRBD2	14	TRBV6-5	NA	TRBJ2-3	CASSTGGRVDTQYF	TGTGCCAGCAGTACGGGCGGGAGGGTAGATACGCAGTATTTT
NA	14	TRBV5-3	NA	TRBJ2-1	CARSPMVGDNEQFF	TGTGCCAGAAGCCCGATGGTGGGGGACAATGAGCAGTTCTTC
TRBD1	14	TRBV5-1	NA	TRBJ1-1	CASSVETGGVGAFF	TGCGCCAGCAGCGTAGAGACAGGGGGCGTAGGAGCTTTCTTT
TRBD1	16	TRBV11-2	NA	TRBJ2-2	CASSQWGDRGTGELFF	TGTGCCAGCAGCCAATGGGGGGACAGGGGTACCGGGGAGCTGTTTTTT
NA	12	TRBV7-5	NA	TRBJ1-1	CARSLLNTEAFF	TGTGCCAGAAGCTTGTTGAACACTGAAGCTTTCTTT
NA	13	TRBV5-1	once	TRBJ2-2	CASRDSFTGELFF	TGCGCCAGCAGGGACAGTTTCACCGGGGAGCTGTTTTTT
TRBD2	15	TRBV6-5	NA	TRBJ2-1	CASSRAGGRYNEQFF	TGTGCCAGCAGCCGAGCGGGAGGGCGCTACAATGAGCAGTTCTTC
NA	15	TRBV27	NA	TRBJ1-4	CASSLRGTTNEKLFF	TGTGCCAGCAGTTTAAGGGGGACCACTAATGAAAAACTGTTTTTT
NA	13	TRBV30	NA	TRBJ1-2	CAWTPIGGRGYTF	TGTGCCTGGACTCCTATTGGGGGGAGAGGCTACACCTTC
NA	14	TRBV5-1	NA	TRBJ1-1	CASSLDPEPTEAFF	TGCGCCAGCAGCTTGGATCCAGAACCCACTGAAGCTTTCTTT
TRBD1	16	TRBV5-4	once	TRBJ1-1	CASSQTGGALNTEAFF	TGTGCCAGCAGCCAGACAGGGGGCGCGCTGAACACTGAAGCTTTCTTT
NA	12	TRBV6-5	NA	TRBJ2-7	CASKGGAYEQYF	TGTGCCAGCAAGGGCGGTGCCTACGAGCAGTACTTC
NA	12	TRBV11-2	NA	TRBJ2-7	CASREQGYEQYF	TGTGCCAGCAGAGAACAGGGTTACGAGCAGTACTTC
NA	12	TRBV10-3	NA	TRBJ1-1	CAISAGVSEAFF	TGTGCCATCAGTGCCGGGGTAAGTGAAGCTTTCTTT
TRBD1	14	TRBV5-5	NA	TRBJ2-4	CASSSGTGRNIQYF	TGTGCCAGCAGCTCCGGGACAGGGAGAAACATTCAGTACTTC
NA	14	TRBV10-3	NA	TRBJ1-2	CAISDVQNNYGYTF	TGTGCCATCAGTGACGTACAGAATAACTATGGCTACACCTTC
TRBD1	16	TRBV9	NA	TRBJ1-1	CASSAISQGARTEAFF	TGTGCCAGCAGCGCGATATCCCAGGGGGCACGGACTGAAGCTTTCTTT
NA	12	TRBV5-7	NA	TRBJ1-3	CASFTLGNTIYF	TGTGCCAGCTTCACCCTTGGAAACACCATATATTTT
TRBD2	14	TRBV7-3	NA	TRBJ2-3	CASSKAGGTDTQYF	TGTGCCAGCAGCAAAGCGGGGGGAACAGATACGCAGTATTTT
TRBD2	17	TRBV4-1	NA	TRBJ2-3	CASSQEKREARTDTQYF	TGCGCCAGCAGCCAAGAAAAGCGGGAGGCCCGCACAGATACGCAGTATTTT
NA	14	TRBV5-8	NA	TRBJ2-1	CASSLDSSYNEQFF	TGTGCCAGCAGCTTGGATAGCTCCTACAATGAGCAGTTCTTC
NA	10	TRBV20-1	NA	TRBJ1-5	CSANGPPQHF	TGCAGTGCTAATGGCCCGCCCCAGCATTTT
NA	15	TRBV10-3	NA	TRBJ2-7	CAISEFGGEVHEQYF	TGTGCCATCAGTGAGTTCGGGGGTGAAGTCCACGAGCAGTACTTC
NA	12	TRBV5-6	NA	TRBJ2-7	CASSRTVSEQYF	TGTGCCAGCAGTAGGACAGTCTCCGAGCAGTACTTC
NA	15	TRBV30	NA	TRBJ2-7	CAWSADRQRGGEQYF	TGTGCCTGGAGTGCGGACCGACAAAGGGGGGGTGAGCAGTACTTC
TRBD1	12	TRBV28	NA	TRBJ2-1	CASSATGTVEFF	TGTGCCAGCAGTGCCACCGGGACAGTGGAGTTCTTC
NA	13	TRBV18	NA	TRBJ2-5	CASSPGLAETQYF	TGTGCCAGCTCACCAGGTCTGGCTGAGACCCAGTACTTC
NA	14	TRBV6-5	NA	TRBJ2-5	CASSYSWGQETQYF	TGTGCCAGCAGTTACTCGTGGGGGCAAGAGACCCAGTACTTC
NA	11	TRBV27	NA	TRBJ2-7	CASSVGYEQYF	TGTGCCAGCAGTGTAGGCTACGAGCAGTACTTC
NA	16	TRBV7-6	NA	TRBJ1-2	CASSLAPGADTEGYTF	TGTGCCAGCAGCTTAGCACCGGGGGCGGATACGGAAGGCTACACCTTC
NA	16	TRBV6-6	NA	TRBJ1-3	CASSYWAGNSGNTIYF	TGTGCCAGCAGTTACTGGGCCGGTAATTCTGGAAACACCATATATTTT
TRBD1	15	TRBV9	NA	TRBJ1-1	CASSASTGGATEAFF	TGTGCCAGCAGCGCCTCAACAGGGGGTGCCACTGAAGCTTTCTTT
NA	18	TRBV10-3	once	TRBJ2-5	CAISESTAGAAYQETQYF	TGTGCCATCAGTGAGTCGACGGCGGGGGCGGCGTACCAAGAGACCCAGTACTTC
NA	13	TRBV6-6	NA	TRBJ2-6	CASGNSGANVLTF	TGTGCCAGCGGGAACTCTGGGGCCAACGTCCTGACTTTC
NA	15	TRBV2	NA	TRBJ1-5	CASSAPGTMNQPQHF	TGTGCCAGCAGCGCACCCGGGACAATGAATCAGCCCCAGCATTTT
NA	15	TRBV10-3	NA	TRBJ2-5	CAISAGTSLQETQYF	TGTGCCATCAGTGCCGGGACATCCCTACAAGAGACCCAGTACTTC
TRBD1	16	TRBV25-1	NA	TRBJ1-3	CASSESGQGTGNTIYF	TGTGCCAGCAGTGAATCCGGACAGGGAACCGGAAACACCATATATTTT
NA	14	TRBV15	NA	TRBJ1-2	CATSRGGQGYGYTF	TGTGCCACCAGCAGAGGAGGCCAGGGGTATGGCTACACCTTC
NA	13	TRBV7-2	NA	TRBJ1-1	CASSPGAYTEAFF	TGTGCCAGCAGTCCGGGCGCTTACACTGAAGCTTTCTTT